This TCR beta chain emerged from a study of T cells expressing NK-cell markers. About the study: The authors derived TCR beta repertoires from sorted CD3+CD56+NKG2C+, CD3+CD56+NKG2C- and CD3+CD56-NKG2C+ T cells. HCMV seropositivity characterized seven of the eight sequenced donors, and seronegativity one. Study-level points and caveats: NKG2C+ dominant clonotype frequencies in about six donors were about 1.0-8% of CD8+ T cells.

Germline V lookup: CDR1 SEHNR, CDR2 FQNEAQ (reference sequence). CDR3 length equals 16 residues. About this clonotype itself: Antigen unknown.

TCRdb reprocessed the 5' RACE reads and keeps a single row for each CDR3 protein, giving no DNA. The sample totals about 150,000 distinct CDR3 sequences. This rearrangement joins TRBV7-9 to TRBJ2-7. This TCR derives from a woman aged 45-59 years in good health. The sample comprised blood T cells: a sorted CD56 or NKG2C T cell subset, CD4+ or CD8+ T cells, or bulk PBMC T cells (not recorded which). The CDR3 here is CASSLSDGYFSYEQYF.